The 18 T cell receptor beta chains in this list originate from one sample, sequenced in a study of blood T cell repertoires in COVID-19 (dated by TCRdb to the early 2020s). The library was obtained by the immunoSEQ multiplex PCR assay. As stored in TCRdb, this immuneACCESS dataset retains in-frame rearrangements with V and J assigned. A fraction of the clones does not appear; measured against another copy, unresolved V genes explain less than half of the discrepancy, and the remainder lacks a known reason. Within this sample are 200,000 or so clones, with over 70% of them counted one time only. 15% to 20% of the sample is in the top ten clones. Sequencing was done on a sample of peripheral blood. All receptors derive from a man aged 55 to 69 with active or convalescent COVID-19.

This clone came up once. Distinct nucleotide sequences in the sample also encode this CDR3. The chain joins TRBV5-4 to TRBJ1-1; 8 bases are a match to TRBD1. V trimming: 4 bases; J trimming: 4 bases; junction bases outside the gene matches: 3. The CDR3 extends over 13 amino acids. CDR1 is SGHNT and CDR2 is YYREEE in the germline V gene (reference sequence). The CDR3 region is CASSPGTGTEAFF. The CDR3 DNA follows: TGTGCCAGCAGCCCTGGGACAGGCACTGAAGCTTTCTTT.

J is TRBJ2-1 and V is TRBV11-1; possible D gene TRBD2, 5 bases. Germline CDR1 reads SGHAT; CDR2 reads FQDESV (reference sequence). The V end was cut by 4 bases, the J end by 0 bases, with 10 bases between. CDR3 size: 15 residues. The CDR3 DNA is TGTGCCAGCAGCTATCTAGCTAGCTCCTACAATGAGCAGTTCTTC. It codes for CASSYLASSYNEQFF. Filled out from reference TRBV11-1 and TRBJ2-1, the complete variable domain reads EAEVAQSPRYKITEKSQAVAFWCDPISGHATLYWYRQILGQGPELLVQFQDESVVDDSQLPKDRFSAERLKGVDSTLKIQPAELGDSAMYLCASSYLASSYNEQFFGPGTRLTVL.

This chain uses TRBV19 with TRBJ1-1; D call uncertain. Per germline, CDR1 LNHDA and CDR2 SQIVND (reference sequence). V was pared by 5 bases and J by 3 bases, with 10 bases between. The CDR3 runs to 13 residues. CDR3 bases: TGTGCCAGTAGTCAGACGGCGGACACTGAAGCTTTCTTT. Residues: CASSQTADTEAFF.

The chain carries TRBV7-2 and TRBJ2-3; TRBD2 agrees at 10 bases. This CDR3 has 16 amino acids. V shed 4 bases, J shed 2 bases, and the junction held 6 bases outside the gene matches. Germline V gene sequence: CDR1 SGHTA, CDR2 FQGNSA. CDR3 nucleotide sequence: TGTGCCAGCAGCTCGGGGACTAGCGACCACACAGATACGCAGTATTTT. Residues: CASSSGTSDHTDTQYF.

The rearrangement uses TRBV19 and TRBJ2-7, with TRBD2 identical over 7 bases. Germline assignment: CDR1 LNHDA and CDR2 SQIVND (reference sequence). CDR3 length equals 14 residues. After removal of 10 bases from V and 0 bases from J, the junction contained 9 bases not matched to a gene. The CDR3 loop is CATRVASGSYEQYF. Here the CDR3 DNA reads TGTGCCACCAGAGTGGCTAGCGGCTCCTACGAGCAGTACTTC. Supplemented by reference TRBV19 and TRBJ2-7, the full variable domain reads DGGITQSPKYLFRKEGQNVTLSCEQNLNHDAMYWYRQDPGQGLRLIYYSQIVNDFQKGDIAEGYSVSREKKESFPLTVTSAQKNPTAFYLCATRVASGSYEQYFGPGTRLTVT.

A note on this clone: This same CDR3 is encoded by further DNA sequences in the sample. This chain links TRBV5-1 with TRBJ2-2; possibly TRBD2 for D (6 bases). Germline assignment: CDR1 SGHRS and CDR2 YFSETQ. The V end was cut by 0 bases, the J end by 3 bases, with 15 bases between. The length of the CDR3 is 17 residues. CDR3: CASSLGPGTGDTGELFF. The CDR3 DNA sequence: TGCGCCAGCAGCTTGGGTCCCGGGACGGGAGACACCGGGGAGCTGTTTTTT.

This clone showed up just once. This CDR3 reads CASSLDGGGYTF. CDR3 DNA: TGCGCCAGCAGCTTGGACGGGGGTGGCTACACCTTC. The rearrangement uses TRBV5-1 and TRBJ1-2, with D perhaps matching TRBD1 (5 bases). The V gene lost 0 bases and the J gene lost 7 bases, with 7 bases spanning the gap. This CDR3 is 12 amino acids long. Germline V CDR1 and CDR2: SGHRS, YFSETQ.

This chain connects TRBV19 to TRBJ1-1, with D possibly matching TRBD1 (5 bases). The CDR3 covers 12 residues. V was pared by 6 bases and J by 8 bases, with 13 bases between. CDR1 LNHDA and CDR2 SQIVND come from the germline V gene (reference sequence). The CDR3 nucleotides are TGTGCCAGTAGCCCCGACAGCACCGAAGCTTTCTTT. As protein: CASSPDSTEAFF. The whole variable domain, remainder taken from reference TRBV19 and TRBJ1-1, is DGGITQSPKYLFRKEGQNVTLSCEQNLNHDAMYWYRQDPGQGLRLIYYSQIVNDFQKGDIAEGYSVSREKKESFPLTVTSAQKNPTAFYLCASSPDSTEAFFGQGTRLTVV.

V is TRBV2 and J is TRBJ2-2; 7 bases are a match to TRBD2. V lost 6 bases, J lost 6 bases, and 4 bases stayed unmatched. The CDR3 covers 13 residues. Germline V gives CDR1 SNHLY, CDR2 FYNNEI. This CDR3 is CASRGEGPGELFF. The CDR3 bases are TGTGCCAGCAGGGGGGAGGGGCCCGGGGAGCTGTTTTTT.

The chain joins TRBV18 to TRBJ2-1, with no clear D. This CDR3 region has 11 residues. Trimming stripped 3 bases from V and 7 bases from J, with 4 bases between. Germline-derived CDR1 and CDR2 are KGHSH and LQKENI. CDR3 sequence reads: CASSPRNEQFF. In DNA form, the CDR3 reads TGTGCCAGCTCACCGAGAAATGAGCAGTTCTTC.

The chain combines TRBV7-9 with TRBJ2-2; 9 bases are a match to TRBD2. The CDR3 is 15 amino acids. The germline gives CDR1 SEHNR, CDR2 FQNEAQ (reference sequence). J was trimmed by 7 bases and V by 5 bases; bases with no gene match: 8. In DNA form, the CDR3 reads TGTGCCAGCAGCCCTCTAGCGGGAAAGCTCGGGGAGCTGTTTTTT. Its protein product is CASSPLAGKLGELFF.

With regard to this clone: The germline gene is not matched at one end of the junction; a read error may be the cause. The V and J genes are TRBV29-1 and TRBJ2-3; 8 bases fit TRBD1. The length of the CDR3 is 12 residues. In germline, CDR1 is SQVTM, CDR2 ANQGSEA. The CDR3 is CSFDRGRDTQYF. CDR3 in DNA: TGCAGCTTTGACAGGGGAAGAGATACGCAGTATTTT.

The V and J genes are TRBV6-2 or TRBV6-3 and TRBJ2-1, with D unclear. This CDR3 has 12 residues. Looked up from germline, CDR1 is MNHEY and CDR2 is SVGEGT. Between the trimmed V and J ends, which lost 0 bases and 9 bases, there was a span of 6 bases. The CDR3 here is CASSYSVAEQFF. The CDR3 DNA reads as TGTGCCAGCAGTTACTCGGTAGCTGAGCAGTTCTTC.

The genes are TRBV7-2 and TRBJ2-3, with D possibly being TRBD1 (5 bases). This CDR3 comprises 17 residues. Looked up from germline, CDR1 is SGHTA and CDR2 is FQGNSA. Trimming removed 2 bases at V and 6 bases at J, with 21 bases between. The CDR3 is CASSLPSKGPTVDTQYF. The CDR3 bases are TGTGCCAGCAGCTTACCCTCTAAGGGGCCGACCGTCGATACGCAGTATTTT.

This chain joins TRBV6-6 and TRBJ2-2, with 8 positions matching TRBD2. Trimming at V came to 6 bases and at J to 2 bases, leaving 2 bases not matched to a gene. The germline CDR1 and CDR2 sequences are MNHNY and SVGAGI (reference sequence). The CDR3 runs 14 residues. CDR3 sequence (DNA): TGTGCCAGCAGGCGGGAGGCCAACACCGGGGAGCTGTTTTTT. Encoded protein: CASRREANTGELFF.

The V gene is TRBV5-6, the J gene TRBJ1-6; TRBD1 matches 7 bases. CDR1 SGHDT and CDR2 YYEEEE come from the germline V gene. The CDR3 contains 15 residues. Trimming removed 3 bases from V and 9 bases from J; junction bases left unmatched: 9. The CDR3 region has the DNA TGTGCCAGCAGCTACCAACAGGGGAGAGGTTCACCCCTCCACTTT. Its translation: CASSYQQGRGSPLHF.

The chain's CDR3 is CASSETSPPGFF. The CDR3 DNA is TGTGCCAGCAGCGAGACTAGTCCTCCAGGGTTCTTC. This chain uses TRBV5-5 with TRBJ2-1; maybe TRBD2 (6 bases). The CDR3 extends over 12 amino acids. V was trimmed by 4 bases and J by 15 bases, leaving 17 bases between them. Germline CDR1 is SGHKS and CDR2 is YYEKEE (reference sequence).

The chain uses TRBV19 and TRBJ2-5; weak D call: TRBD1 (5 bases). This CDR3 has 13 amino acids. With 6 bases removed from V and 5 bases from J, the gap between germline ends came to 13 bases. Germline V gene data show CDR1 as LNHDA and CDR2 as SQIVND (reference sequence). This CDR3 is CASSPTRQETQYF. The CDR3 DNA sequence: TGTGCCAGTAGCCCAACCAGACAGGAGACCCAGTACTTC. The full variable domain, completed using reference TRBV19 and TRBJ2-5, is DGGITQSPKYLFRKEGQNVTLSCEQNLNHDAMYWYRQDPGQGLRLIYYSQIVNDFQKGDIAEGYSVSREKKESFPLTVTSAQKNPTAFYLCASSPTRQETQYFGPGTRLLVL.